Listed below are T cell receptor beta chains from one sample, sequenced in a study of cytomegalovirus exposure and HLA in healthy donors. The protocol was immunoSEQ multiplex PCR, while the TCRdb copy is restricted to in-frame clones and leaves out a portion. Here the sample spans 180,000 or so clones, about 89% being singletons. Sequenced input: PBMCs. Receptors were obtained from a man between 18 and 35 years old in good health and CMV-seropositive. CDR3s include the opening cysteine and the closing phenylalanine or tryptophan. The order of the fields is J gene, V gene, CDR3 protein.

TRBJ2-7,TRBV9,CASSVDNRLDEQYF
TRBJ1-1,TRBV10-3,CAISEAERRNTEAFF
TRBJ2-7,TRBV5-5,CASNRQGSYEQYF
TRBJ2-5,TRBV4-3,CASSQVLGSQETQYF
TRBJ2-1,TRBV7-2,CASSLVRQVEQFF
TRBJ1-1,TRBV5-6,CASSLYARSNTEAFF
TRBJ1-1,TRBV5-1,CASSLAGWGKGEAFF
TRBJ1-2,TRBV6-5,CASRYRRNNYGYTF
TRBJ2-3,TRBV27,CASSFRGRSTDTQYF
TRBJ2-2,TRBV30,CAWRQANTGELFF
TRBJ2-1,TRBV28,CATEIGGGGSPVQQFF
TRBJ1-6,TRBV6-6,CASSYLATGESPLHF
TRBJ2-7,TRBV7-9,CASSGTGPATYEQYF
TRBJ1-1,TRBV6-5,CASSYAGTGTEAFF
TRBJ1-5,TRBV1,CTSSARRCNQPQHF
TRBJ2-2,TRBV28,CASSLDRGRPGELFF